The 22 T cell receptor beta chains listed next were all sequenced from one sample in a study of blood T cell repertoires in COVID-19. Sequenced by immunoSEQ multiplex PCR; TCRdb stores in-frame clones only, minus some. The table includes some 100,000 clones, around 81% detected once. Sequenced: peripheral blood. Receptor source: a woman between 70 and 85 years old with active or convalescent COVID-19.

The V and J genes are TRBV24-1 and TRBJ1-1; D is perhaps TRBD1 (5 bases). The CDR3 length is 14 residues. V was clipped by 7 bases and J by 10 bases, with 21 bases between them. Germline V CDR1 and CDR2: KGHDR, SFDVKD. The CDR3 sequence: CATSESGRLGGAFF. The CDR3 nucleotides are TGTGCCACCAGCGAGTCCGGGAGGCTCGGGGGAGCTTTCTTT.

This chain links TRBV5-1 with TRBJ1-5; D not resolved. Germline V CDR1 and CDR2: SGHRS, YFSETQ. This CDR3 is 13 amino acids long. V shed 0 bases and J shed 5 bases, with 6 bases lying between them. CDR3 sequence reads: CASSLGRDQPQHF. CDR3 bases: TGCGCCAGCAGCTTGGGGAGAGATCAGCCCCAGCATTTT.

The rearrangement joins TRBV7-9 to TRBJ1-4; 7 bases are a match to TRBD1. The CDR3 runs 14 residues. Germline V gene data show CDR1 as SEHNR and CDR2 as FQNEAQ (reference sequence). Trimming cost V 5 bases and J 5 bases; bases outside gene matches: 5. CDR3 nucleotide sequence: TGTGCCAGCAGCAACGACAGGGCAAATGAAAAACTGTTTTTT. Residues: CASSNDRANEKLFF.

The rearrangement uses TRBV21-1 and TRBJ2-2; TRBD1 is taken as the D call from the table, unchecked against the DNA. TRBV21-1 is recorded as a pseudogene. The CDR3 sequence is 16 residues long. The CDR3 region has the DNA TGTGCCAGCAGCGCCCGGGACAGGGTCAACACCGGGGAGCTGTTTTTT. It encodes CASSARDRVNTGELFF.

The rearrangement joins TRBV3-1 (or the pseudogene TRBV3-2) to TRBJ1-3; the D is unclear. The germline CDR1 and CDR2 sequences are LGHDT and YNNKEL (reference sequence). This CDR3 region has 16 residues. Trimming cost V 4 bases and J 4 bases, with 17 bases left between them. CDR3 amino acids: CASSPPLGGRGNTIYF. CDR3 DNA: TGTGCCAGCAGCCCACCGTTGGGAGGAAGGGGAAACACCATATATTTT.

This clone is labeled hyperexpanded (1% or more). This chain connects TRBV6-4 to TRBJ1-1, with D tentatively TRBD1 (5 bases). V lost 4 bases to trimming and J lost 6 bases, with 12 bases between them. This CDR3 contains 13 residues. The V gene's germline CDR1 is MRHNA and CDR2 SNTAGT. CDR3 residues: CASSATGGSEAFF. In nucleotides, the CDR3 is TGTGCCAGCAGTGCGACGGGGGGGTCTGAAGCTTTCTTT.

The rearrangement uses TRBV5-1 and TRBJ2-5; 10 bases are a match to TRBD1. Germline V lookup: CDR1 SGHRS, CDR2 YFSETQ. The CDR3 is 16 amino acids. V was clipped by 2 bases and J by 1 base; unmatched bases: 5. The CDR3 loop reads CASSFRTGGSQETQYF. The CDR3 bases are TGCGCCAGCAGCTTTAGGACAGGGGGGTCCCAAGAGACCCAGTACTTC.

The rearrangement uses TRBV2 and TRBJ1-5, with D perhaps TRBD1 (5 bases). The CDR3 spans 13 residues. Germline V CDR1 and CDR2: SNHLY, FYNNEI. The ends were cut back, 7 bases at V and 7 bases at J, with 14 bases in the middle. CDR3 region: CASKQVSLQPQHF. The CDR3 DNA sequence: TGTGCCAGCAAACAGGTATCGCTACAGCCCCAGCATTTT.

There are a few counts of this clone. The chain recombines TRBV11-2 with TRBJ1-2; 7 positions match TRBD1. CDR3 length: 16 residues. V was pared by 0 bases and J by 2 bases, with 6 bases of the junction left unmatched. Germline V gene sequence: CDR1 SGHAT, CDR2 FQNNGV. In DNA form, the CDR3 reads TGTGCCAGCAGCTTAGAATCCGCGGACAGGAACTATGGCTACACCTTC. Amino acid sequence: CASSLESADRNYGYTF.

This clone was found once. This chain connects TRBV2 to TRBJ1-3; no clear D. From germline, CDR1 is SNHLY and CDR2 FYNNEI. The CDR3 covers 16 residues. Deletions cut 6 bases from V and 0 bases from J, with 15 bases between. The CDR3 spells CASRLLGGYSGNTIYF. As DNA, the CDR3 is TGTGCCAGCAGACTTTTAGGCGGGTACTCTGGAAACACCATATATTTT.

The genes are TRBV5-1 and TRBJ2-7; 8 bases fit TRBD1. Germline loops: CDR1 SGHRS, CDR2 YFSETQ. There are 14 residues in the CDR3. V lost 2 bases, J lost 5 bases, and 6 bases stayed unmatched. The CDR3 bases are TGCGCCAGCAGCTTATGGACAGGGTGGGACGAGCAGTACTTC. Its translation is CASSLWTGWDEQYF.

This clone appeared a few times. The V gene is TRBV19, the J gene TRBJ1-4, with D maybe TRBD1 (6 bases). The CDR3 extends over 12 amino acids. Looked up from germline, CDR1 is LNHDA and CDR2 is SQIVND (reference sequence). With 3 bases removed from V and 16 bases from J, the gap between germline ends came to 15 bases. The CDR3 DNA follows: TGTGCCAGTAGTATGCAGGACAGCTCGAGGTTTTTT. Encoded protein: CASSMQDSSRFF.

The CDR3 DNA reads TGCGCCAGCAGCTTGGGTTGGGAGCGGGGCTACGAGCAGTACTTC. It specifies CASSLGWERGYEQYF. The rearrangement joins TRBV5-1 to TRBJ2-7; 7 bases are a match to TRBD2. Germline V CDR1 and CDR2: SGHRS, YFSETQ. The CDR3 sequence is 15 residues long. J was trimmed by 3 bases and V by 0 bases; bases with no gene match: 6.

This chain links TRBV5-1 with TRBJ1-2; 9 bases match TRBD1. The junction had 6 bases not matched to a gene; V was cut back by 7 bases and J by 2 bases. The CDR3 extends over 14 amino acids. Germline V gene sequence: CDR1 SGHRS, CDR2 YFSETQ. The CDR3 protein is CASAPDRGNYGYTF. The CDR3 DNA follows: TGCGCCAGCGCCCCCGACAGGGGGAACTATGGCTACACCTTC.

The chain carries TRBV6-5 and TRBJ1-1; D is undetermined. The ends were cut back, 2 bases at V and 2 bases at J, with 6 bases in the middle. CDR3 length: 13 residues. Germline V CDR1 and CDR2: MNHEY, SVGAGI. The CDR3 DNA reads as TGTGCCAGCAGTTACCGGGGAAACACTGAAGCTTTCTTT. Encoded protein: CASSYRGNTEAFF.

In this sample, this clone turned up once. The CDR3 protein is CASSSNMATEAFF. The DNA of the CDR3 is TGTGCCAGCAGTTCCAATATGGCCACTGAAGCTTTCTTT. This chain uses TRBV12-3 or TRBV12-4 with TRBJ1-1; no reliable D call. Trimming left V 4 bases short and J 4 bases short, with 10 bases between. This CDR3 contains 13 residues.

The rearrangement uses TRBV3-1 (or the pseudogene TRBV3-2) and TRBJ1-4; weak D call: TRBD1 (6 bases). The germline V gene encodes CDR1 LGHDT and CDR2 YNNKEL (reference sequence). The V gene lost 0 bases and the J gene lost 3 bases, with 20 bases spanning the gap. The CDR3 is 19 amino acids. The CDR3 bases are TGTGCCAGCAGCCAAGATAATTGGGACACCCATGCGGCTAATGAAAAACTGTTTTTT. Its translation: CASSQDNWDTHAANEKLFF.

With regard to this clone: This CDR3 is also generated by other DNA sequences in the sample. This chain links TRBV18 with TRBJ2-3; D may be TRBD1 (5 bases). Between the trimmed V and J ends, which lost 3 bases and 0 bases, there was a span of 10 bases. In germline, CDR1 is KGHSH, CDR2 LQKENI. This CDR3 comprises 15 residues. CDR3 in DNA: TGTGCCAGCTCACCGCAAGGGGCTAGCACAGATACGCAGTATTTT. This translates into CASSPQGASTDTQYF.

The CDR3 coding sequence is TGTGCCAGCTGTTTCGCGAACACCGGGGAGCTGTTTTTT. It codes for CASCFANTGELFF. This sequence joins TRBV9 and TRBJ2-2, with D unclear. Trimming left V 7 bases short and J 0 bases short, with 7 bases between. Germline V CDR1 and CDR2: SGDLS, YYNGEE. The CDR3 totals 13 residues. Supplemented by reference TRBV9 and TRBJ2-2, the full variable domain reads DSGVTQTPKHLITATGQRVTLRCSPRSGDLSVYWYQQSLDQGLQFLIQYYNGEERAKGNILERFSAQQFPDLHSELNLSSLELGDSALYFCASCFANTGELFFGEGSRLTVL.

The genes are TRBV11-2 and TRBJ1-5; the D is unclear. The CDR3 has 13 residues. In germline, CDR1 is SGHAT, CDR2 FQNNGV. V lost 3 bases, J lost 4 bases, and 7 bases lay in between. The CDR3 sequence: CASSFNGNQPQHF. CDR3 in DNA: TGTGCCAGCAGCTTCAACGGGAATCAGCCCCAGCATTTT.

This clone appeared a few times. This chain joins TRBV3-1 (or the pseudogene TRBV3-2) and TRBJ1-6; 7 bases are a match to TRBD1. CDR1 and CDR2 from the germline V gene are LGHDT and YNNKEL (reference sequence). The CDR3 is made up of 12 amino acids. V dropped 8 bases and J dropped 9; count of bases not matched to a gene: 4. CDR3: CASGNRGSPLHF. DNA for the CDR3: TGTGCCAGCGGTAACAGGGGTTCACCCCTCCACTTT.

This rearrangement joins TRBV14 to TRBJ1-1; possibly TRBD1 for D (5 bases). The CDR3 sequence is 13 residues long. The germline CDR1 and CDR2 sequences are SGHDN and FVKESK. Trimming took 1 base from V and 6 from J, leaving 9 bases between them. The CDR3 DNA reads TGTGCCAGCAGCCAAGGATCGGGGGCTGAAGCTTTCTTT. It encodes CASSQGSGAEAFF.